This TCR beta chain was retrieved from a study of OX40 agonist ivuxolimab in advanced cancers. Germline CDR1 is SNHLY and CDR2 is FYNNEI. This CDR3 comprises 12 residues. This table comes from immunoSEQ multiplex PCR, and its TCRdb copy is limited to in-frame clones, with some not included. The sample gives roughly 41,000 clones, 82% of which show up once; 1.5% to 2% is in the top ten. A word on this clone: The junction shows a germline mismatch at one end, possibly a read error.

The sequenced sample was CD4+ or CD8+ T cells sorted from blood, obtained in a trial of the OX40 agonist ivuxolimab. The rearrangement uses TRBV2 and TRBJ1-4, with a possible D match to TRBD1 (5 bases). The TCR originated in an adult with an advanced solid tumor such as melanoma, head and neck, liver or kidney cancer. The CDR3 region is CASRGDGTTHVF. The CDR3 DNA reads TGTGCCAGCAGGGGGGACGGGACTACCCACGTTTTT.